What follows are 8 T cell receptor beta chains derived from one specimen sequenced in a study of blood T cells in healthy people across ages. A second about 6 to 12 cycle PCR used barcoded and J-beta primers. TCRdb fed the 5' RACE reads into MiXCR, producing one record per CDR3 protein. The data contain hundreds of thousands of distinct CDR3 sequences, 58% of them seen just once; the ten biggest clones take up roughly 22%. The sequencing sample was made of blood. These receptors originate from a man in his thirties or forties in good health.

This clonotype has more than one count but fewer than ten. Written as DNA, the CDR3 is TGTGCCAGCAGTGGGGACAGGATGGCCTACGAGCAGTACTTC. Amino acid sequence: CASSGDRMAYEQYF. The rearrangement links TRBV12-3 or TRBV12-4 to TRBJ2-7; TRBD1 aligns across 8 bases. J lost 2 bases, V lost 5 bases, and 5 bases had no gene match. The CDR3 has 14 residues.

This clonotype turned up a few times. The CDR3 loop is CSVLTDREYGYTF. CDR3 coding DNA: TGCAGCGTTTTAACGGACAGGGAGTATGGCTACACCTTC. The V call is TRBV29-1, the J call TRBJ1-2; 8 bases are a match to TRBD1. This CDR3 has 13 residues. The junction had 7 bases not matched to a gene; V was cut back by 5 bases and J by 5 bases. The germline gives CDR1 SQVTM, CDR2 ANQGSEA.

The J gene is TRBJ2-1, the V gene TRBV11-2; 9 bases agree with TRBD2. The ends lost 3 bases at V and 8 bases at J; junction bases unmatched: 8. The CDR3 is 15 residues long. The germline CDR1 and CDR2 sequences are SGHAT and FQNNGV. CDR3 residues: CASSFGTSLSDEQFF. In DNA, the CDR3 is TGTGCCAGCAGCTTTGGGACTAGCTTAAGCGATGAGCAGTTCTTC.

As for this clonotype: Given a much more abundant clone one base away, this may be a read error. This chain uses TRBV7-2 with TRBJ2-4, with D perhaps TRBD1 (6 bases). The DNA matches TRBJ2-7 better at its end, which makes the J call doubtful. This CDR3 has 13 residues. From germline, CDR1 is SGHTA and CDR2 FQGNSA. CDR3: CASSLGTASEQYF. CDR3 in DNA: TGTGCCAGCAGCTTAGGGACAGCCTCCGAGCAGTACTTC.

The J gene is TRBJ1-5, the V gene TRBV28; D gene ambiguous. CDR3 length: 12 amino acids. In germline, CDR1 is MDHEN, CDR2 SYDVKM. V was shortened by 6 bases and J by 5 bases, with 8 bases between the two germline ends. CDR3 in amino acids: CASRTSDQPQHF. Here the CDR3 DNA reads TGTGCCAGCAGGACCTCGGATCAGCCCCAGCATTTT.

The CDR3 DNA reads as TGTGCCAGCAGACCGCGGCGGGGGTTGACTGGGGCCAACGTCCTGACTTTC. This codes for CASRPRRGLTGANVLTF. The V gene is TRBV6-6, the J gene TRBJ2-6; 7 bases align to TRBD2. CDR1 and CDR2 (germline): MNHNY, SVGAGI (reference sequence). V was pared by 6 bases and J by 2 bases, with 10 bases of the junction left unmatched. CDR3 length: 17 amino acids.

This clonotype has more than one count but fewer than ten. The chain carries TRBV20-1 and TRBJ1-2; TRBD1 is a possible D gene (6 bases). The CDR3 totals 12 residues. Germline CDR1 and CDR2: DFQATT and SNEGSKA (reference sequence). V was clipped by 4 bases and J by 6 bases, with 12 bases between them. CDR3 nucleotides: TGCAGTGCTAACCGGGACACCGATGGCTACACCTTC. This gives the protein CSANRDTDGYTF.

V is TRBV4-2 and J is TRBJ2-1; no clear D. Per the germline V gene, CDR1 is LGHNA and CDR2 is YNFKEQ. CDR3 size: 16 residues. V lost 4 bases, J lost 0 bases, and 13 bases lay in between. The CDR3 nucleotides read TGTGCCAGCAGCCCCCAGGCGGCCAGCTCCTACAATGAGCAGTTCTTC. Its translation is CASSPQAASSYNEQFF.